This T cell receptor (beta chain) came from a study of spatial heterogeneity in lung cancer. General observations from the study: The appearance of ubiquitous expanded tumor TCRs in blood was greater at resection than follow-up.

CDR1 is MNHEY, CDR2 SVGAGI, per germline. The V gene lost 4 bases and the J gene lost 7 bases, with 12 bases spanning the gap. The CDR3 is 13 amino acids. On this clonotype itself: Its matching antigen is unknown.

MiXCR was run by TCRdb on the 5' RACE reads, yielding one entry per CDR3 protein. This table has 30,000 to 50,000 distinct CDR3 sequences, about 5.8% appearing once. Time point in this sample: sample taken at primary tumor resection. No cell sorting; template was whole RNA from tumor, lung tissue or PBMC. The specimen comprised PBMCs, sampled at surgery. The chain employs TRBV6-5 and TRBJ2-3; D is ambiguous. This TCR was recovered from a male donor with early-stage non-small cell lung cancer. In DNA, the CDR3 is TGTGCCAGCAGTTCCACGGACGGATATACGCAGTATTTT. Protein sequence: CASSSTDGYTQYF.